The next 16 T cell receptor beta chains were all read from a single sample in a study of T cell repertoires in cytomegalovirus infection (dated by TCRdb to the late 2010s). The sequencer was an Illumina HiSeq 1500. The public reads were quality trimmed at Q25 with fastp and then assembled into clones with MiXCR by TCRdb, keeping productive beta chains. For every CDR3 protein sequence, its rows merge into one entry that carries the most common genes and DNA. In this sample the table shows roughly 600,000 distinct CDR3 sequences, roughly 24% of which occur a single time. The ten largest clonotypes hold roughly 8% of the sample. Sequenced: CD8+ T cells from PBMCs. All receptors derive from a human donor in good health (CMV status not recorded). Some clones in this sample may be carry-over from other donors' samples.

In its sample, this clonotype was seen a few times. V is TRBV29-1 and J is TRBJ1-4; 7 nucleotides match TRBD1. V lost 7 bases, J lost 5 bases, and 10 bases stayed unmatched. The CDR3 runs 14 residues. Germline CDR1 is SQVTM and CDR2 is ANQGSEA. This CDR3 reads CSASLTGMNEKLFF. The CDR3 DNA reads as TGCAGCGCTTCACTGACAGGGATGAATGAAAAACTGTTTTTT.

This rearrangement joins TRBV3-1 to TRBJ2-7; 7 nucleotides match TRBD2. From germline, CDR1 is LGHDT and CDR2 YNNKEL (reference sequence). This CDR3 spans 15 amino acids. V trimming: 1 base; J trimming: 4 bases; junction bases outside the gene matches: 7. This CDR3 is CASSQAPGTIYEQYV. The CDR3 bases are TGTGCCAGCAGCCAAGCCCCCGGGACTATATACGAGCAGTACGTC.

This clonotype was seen repeatedly, ten times or more. The chain employs TRBV7-2 and TRBJ1-2; D gene uncertain. CDR3 length equals 14 residues. Germline values: CDR1 SGHTA, CDR2 FQGNSA. Deletions cut 2 bases from V and 7 bases from J, with 14 bases between. The CDR3 here is CASSLYLGGRGYTF. The CDR3 region has the DNA TGTGCCAGCAGCTTATACCTTGGAGGCCGTGGCTACACCTTC.

This clonotype was counted ten times or more. The gene calls are TRBV7-8 and TRBJ2-5; no firm D call. V was clipped by 1 base and J by 1 base, with 7 bases between them. Per the germline V gene, CDR1 is SGHVS and CDR2 is FQNEAQ. This CDR3 region has 14 residues. The CDR3 sequence: CASSLVHSQETQYF. In nucleotides, the CDR3 is TGTGCCAGCAGCTTAGTTCATTCCCAAGAGACCCAGTACTTC. Complete variable domain (other parts from reference TRBV7-8 and TRBJ2-5): GAGVSQSPRYKVAKRGQDVALRCDPISGHVSLFWYQQALGQGPEFLTYFQNEAQLDKSGLPSDRFFAERPEGSVSTLKIQRTQQEDSAVYLCASSLVHSQETQYFGPGTRLLVL.

Notes on this clonotype: A much more abundant neighbour one base away suggests this may be a read error. The chain uses TRBV10-3 and TRBJ1-1; D perhaps matches TRBD1 (5 bases). CDR3 length equals 13 residues. Looked up from germline, CDR1 is ENHRY and CDR2 is SYGVKD. Trimming removed 7 bases at V and 5 bases at J, with 14 bases between. The chain's CDR3 is CAIKSEGRTEAFF. The DNA of the CDR3 is TGTGCCATCAAGTCGGAGGGGCGGACTGAAGCTTTCTTT.

The rearrangement joins TRBV20-1 to TRBJ2-7; tentative D call: TRBD1 (6 bases). V was trimmed by 4 bases and J by 3 bases, leaving 16 bases between them. This CDR3 is built from 14 residues. Looked up from germline, CDR1 is DFQATT and CDR2 is SNEGSKA (reference sequence). The DNA for the CDR3 is TGCAGTGCTATCCCGGGACAATCTTACTACGAGCAGTACTTC. This sequence encodes CSAIPGQSYYEQYF.

V and J are TRBV7-6 and TRBJ2-6, with D hard to call. This CDR3 is built from 17 residues. Trimming removed 5 bases from V and 0 bases from J, with 14 bases in between. Per germline, CDR1 SGHVS and CDR2 FNYEAQ. Here the CDR3 DNA reads TGTGCCAGCAGCCGGGTCCACGCTATCTCTGGGGCCAACGTCCTGACTTTC. Translating it yields CASSRVHAISGANVLTF. Drawing the rest from reference TRBV7-6 and TRBJ2-6, the complete variable domain is GAGVSQSPRYKVTKRGQDVALRCDPISGHVSLYWYRQALGQGPEFLTYFNYEAQQDKSGLPNDRFSAERPEGSISTLTIQRTEQRDSAMYRCASSRVHAISGANVLTFGAGSRLTVL.

This clonotype was observed a single time. This rearrangement joins TRBV18 to TRBJ1-4; maybe TRBD1 (6 bases). The germline V gene has CDR1 KGHSH and CDR2 LQKENI. V was cut by 2 bases and J by 0 bases, with 13 bases left in between. The CDR3 runs to 17 residues. Here the CDR3 DNA reads TGTGCCAGCTCACCAAGGACAGTCCTATCAACTAATGAAAAACTGTTTTTT. This gives the protein CASSPRTVLSTNEKLFF.

This clonotype was observed at least ten times. This chain joins TRBV7-2 and TRBJ2-3; TRBD2 matches 11 bases. From germline, CDR1 is SGHTA and CDR2 FQGNSA. J lost 1 base, V lost 3 bases, and 0 bases had no gene match. This CDR3 has 15 residues. This chain's CDR3 is CASSFSGGGTDTQYF. CDR3 coding DNA: TGTGCCAGCAGCTTTAGCGGGGGGGGCACAGATACGCAGTATTTT. The full variable domain, in which reference TRBV7-2 and TRBJ2-3 provide the parts outside the CDR3, is GAGVSQSPSNKVTEKGKDVELRCDPISGHTALYWYRQSLGQGLEFLIYFQGNSAPDKSGLPSDRFSAERTGGSVSTLTIQRTQQEDSAVYLCASSFSGGGTDTQYFGPGTRLTVL.

The CDR3 spells CANQDSSNVLTF. The CDR3 region has the DNA TGTGCCAACCAGGATTCCTCCAACGTCCTGACTTTC. This chain connects TRBV6-6 to TRBJ2-6; D gene unclear. In germline, CDR1 is MNHNY, CDR2 SVGAGI (reference sequence). This CDR3 spans 12 amino acids. Trimming stripped 10 bases from V and 8 bases from J, with 12 bases between.

This clonotype was counted at least ten times. The chain is built from TRBV7-6 and TRBJ2-3, with 13 bases identical to TRBD2. Germline CDR1 is SGHVS and CDR2 is FNYEAQ. The CDR3 consists of 18 residues. J lost 10 bases, V lost 5 bases, and 18 bases had no gene match. The CDR3 region is CASSPKPGLAGNLEPQYF. In DNA, the CDR3 is TGTGCCAGCAGCCCAAAACCGGGACTAGCGGGGAACCTAGAGCCGCAGTATTTT. Filled out from reference TRBV7-6 and TRBJ2-3, the complete variable domain reads GAGVSQSPRYKVTKRGQDVALRCDPISGHVSLYWYRQALGQGPEFLTYFNYEAQQDKSGLPNDRFSAERPEGSISTLTIQRTEQRDSAMYRCASSPKPGLAGNLEPQYFGPGTRLTVL.

The V call is TRBV12-3 or TRBV12-4, the J call TRBJ2-5; D perhaps matches TRBD2 (7 bases). This CDR3 is built from 15 residues. Trimming pared 3 bases from V and 4 bases from J, leaving 15 bases between. CDR3: CASSLAGALIETQYF. CDR3 bases: TGTGCCAGCAGTTTGGCGGGGGCGTTAATAGAGACCCAGTACTTC.

This clonotype was detected a few times. The chain recombines TRBV29-1 with TRBJ2-2; TRBD1 matches at 9 bases. The CDR3 is 13 amino acids. Trimming at V came to 7 bases and at J to 0 bases, leaving 0 bases not matched to a gene. The germline V gene has CDR1 SQVTM and CDR2 ANQGSEA. CDR3 amino acids: CSGTGANTGELFF. The CDR3 DNA reads as TGCAGCGGGACAGGGGCGAACACCGGGGAGCTGTTTTTT.

This clonotype has a count of ten or more. This chain joins TRBV28 and TRBJ2-5, with TRBD2 as a possible D gene (5 bases). The length of the CDR3 is 17 residues. CDR1 and CDR2 (germline): MDHEN, SYDVKM. V lost 3 bases and J 3 bases, leaving 20 bases between the germline ends. CDR3 DNA: TGTGCCAGCAGTTTCCCGGGGATATTAGCCGGGAAAGAGACCCAGTACTTC. This gives the protein CASSFPGILAGKETQYF. Filled out from reference TRBV28 and TRBJ2-5, the complete variable domain reads DVKVTQSSRYLVKRTGEKVFLECVQDMDHENMFWYRQDPGLGLRLIYFSYDVKMKEKGDIPEGYSVSREKKERFSLILESASTNQTSMYLCASSFPGILAGKETQYFGPGTRLLVL.

The chain employs TRBV20-1 and TRBJ2-1; no reliable D call. The length of the CDR3 is 12 residues. Germline assignment: CDR1 DFQATT and CDR2 SNEGSKA (reference sequence). Trimming removed 1 base from V and 9 bases from J, with 10 bases in between. The CDR3 DNA follows: TGCAGTGCTAGAGGAAAATCGGCTGAGCAGTTCTTC. Its translation is CSARGKSAEQFF.

V and J are TRBV27 and TRBJ2-1, with 7 positions matching TRBD2. The V segment lost 5 bases and the J segment 6 bases; nucleotides outside the gene matches: 7. The CDR3 contains 14 residues. CDR1 is MNHEY, CDR2 SMNVEV, per germline (reference sequence). CDR3 coding DNA: TGTGCCAGCAGTCTTGCGGGGGAGCTCAATGAGCAGTTCTTC. This translates into CASSLAGELNEQFF.